This T cell receptor beta chain was captured by sequencing in a study of human T cells and chemical hapten exposure. The CDR3 is made up of 15 amino acids. V shed 6 bases and J 1 base; nucleotides not matched to a gene: 5. Per the germline V gene, CDR1 is DFQATT and CDR2 is SNEGSKA (reference sequence). TCRdb used MiXCR to reprocess the RACE reads, holding one entry per CDR3 protein. The sample records 40,000 to 60,000 distinct CDR3 sequences, around 9% being singletons. Sample time point: patch test 1, 2 weeks after DPC sensitization. The treatment: therapeutic diphenylcyclopropenone sensitization with weekly scalp DPC. This clonotype was recorded at least ten times. Its antigen is not known. Notes on the study in general: Patch test score tracked positively with PT1 expanded TCR counts.

The sequenced sample was whole blood, obtained in connection with sensitization to the hapten diphenylcyclopropenone (DPC). The genes are TRBV20-1 and TRBJ2-6, with 8 bases lining up with TRBD2. The clonotype was recovered from a woman between 45 and 65 years old with alopecia areata. Some clones in this sample may be carry-over from other donors' samples. The CDR3 DNA follows: TGCAGTGCCGGGAGGGCCTTGTCTGGGGCCAACGTCCTGACTTTC. Protein product: CSAGRALSGANVLTF.